The 27 T cell receptor beta chains below were found in one sample sequenced in a study of breast tumors, draining lymph nodes, adjacent tissues. Samples came from axillary lymph nodes draining the breast cancer. TCRdb re-derived calls from the multiplex PCR reads in MiXCR, one entry per CDR3 protein. The sample records 200,000 to 300,000 distinct CDR3 sequences, under 35% being singletons. Sequencing input: axillary lymph node tissue. These TCRs come from a female donor with breast cancer. Some clones in this sample may be carry-over from other donors' samples.

This clonotype was seen many times. The V call is TRBV30, the J call TRBJ1-5; the match to TRBD1 covers 7 bases. The CDR3 runs 14 residues. V lost 5 bases, J lost 6 bases, and 10 bases stayed unmatched. Germline CDR1 reads GTSNPN; CDR2 reads SVGIG (reference sequence). The CDR3 is CAWDLNRGSQPQHF. The CDR3 DNA reads TGTGCCTGGGACCTAAACAGGGGAAGTCAGCCCCAGCATTTT.

This clonotype showed up many times. DNA of the CDR3: TGTGCCAGTAGTACGGCAGGACAAGAGACCCAGTACTTC. Encoded protein: CASSTAGQETQYF. This chain links TRBV19 with TRBJ2-5, with D hard to call. The germline V and J ends were trimmed by 4 bases and 2 bases, with 8 bases remaining between them. The CDR3 length is 13 residues. CDR1 is LNHDA and CDR2 is SQIVND in the germline V gene (reference sequence). The full variable domain, rest sourced from reference TRBV19 and TRBJ2-5, is DGGITQSPKYLFRKEGQNVTLSCEQNLNHDAMYWYRQDPGQGLRLIYYSQIVNDFQKGDIAEGYSVSREKKESFPLTVTSAQKNPTAFYLCASSTAGQETQYFGPGTRLLVL.

With respect to this clonotype: A single base separates this from a much larger clone, so it may be a read error. The rearrangement links TRBV12-3 or TRBV12-4 to TRBJ2-3; 9 positions agree with TRBD2. This CDR3 has 16 amino acids. The CDR3 DNA sequence: TGTGCCAACAGTTTCTTAGTAGCGGGAGTTGGAGATACGCAGTATTTT. It translates to CANSFLVAGVGDTQYF.

Regarding this clonotype: An end of the junction does not agree with germline; a read error may underlie this. This rearrangement joins TRBV9 to TRBJ2-4, with D perhaps TRBD2 (7 bases). Per the germline V gene, CDR1 is SGDLS and CDR2 is YYNGEE. There are 14 residues in the CDR3. The CDR3 sequence: CASSGLAGRDIQSF. The DNA for the CDR3 is TGTGCCAGCAGCGGATTAGCGGGCCGGGACATTCAGTCCTTC. The whole variable domain, remainder taken from reference TRBV9 and TRBJ2-4, is DSGVTQTPKHLITATGQRVTLRCSPRSGDLSVYWYQQSLDQGLQFLIQYYNGEERAKGNILERFSAQQFPDLHSELNLSSLELGDSALYFCASSGLAGRDIQSFGAGTRLSVL.

The CDR3 is CASSLFGVKGSREKLFF. Here the CDR3 DNA reads TGTGCCAGCAGCTTATTCGGGGTGAAGGGTAGTAGGGAAAAACTGTTTTTT. The V gene is TRBV11-3, the J gene TRBJ1-4; D uncertain. The CDR3 consists of 17 residues. Per the germline V gene, CDR1 is SGHNT and CDR2 is YENEEA. Trimming shortened V by 2 bases and J by 8 bases, and 21 bases separated the two germline ends.

Note on this clonotype: This may arise from a read error, as a much more abundant clone is one base away. The CDR3 is CATRSTGLVIDEQFF. For the CDR3, the DNA is TGTGCCACGAGATCTACGGGACTAGTTATCGATGAGCAGTTCTTC. This chain links TRBV15 with TRBJ2-1; 8 bases line up with TRBD2. The CDR3 contains 15 residues. Germline V lookup: CDR1 LNHNV, CDR2 YYDKDF (reference sequence). The ends lost 9 bases at V and 8 bases at J; junction bases unmatched: 15.

This clonotype showed up many times. CDR3 DNA: TGTGCCAGCAGCTTAGAATCTTATGAGCAGTTCTTC. It specifies CASSLESYEQFF. The rearrangement joins TRBV7-9 to TRBJ2-1; D ambiguous. Trimming removed 1 base from V and 8 bases from J, with 6 bases in between. Germline V gene lookup returns CDR1 SEHNR and CDR2 FQNEAQ (reference sequence). The CDR3 has 12 amino acids.

In this sample, this clonotype turned up a few times. The rearrangement links TRBV28 to TRBJ1-6; D is undetermined. The CDR3 sequence is 15 residues long. The V end was cut by 8 bases, the J end by 0 bases, with 11 bases between. Germline CDR1 reads MDHEN; CDR2 reads SYDVKM. The CDR3 spells CASGPSSSYNSPLHF. The CDR3 DNA follows: TGTGCCAGCGGCCCGTCGAGCTCCTATAATTCACCCCTCCACTTT.

The chain combines TRBV10-1 with TRBJ1-1, with a possible D match to TRBD1 (5 bases). This CDR3 comprises 15 residues. Germline CDR1 WNHNN, CDR2 SYGVQD (reference sequence). Trimming took 5 bases from V and 1 from J, leaving 14 bases between them. The CDR3 spells CASSRDRQQNTEAFF. The CDR3 nucleotides are TGCGCCAGCAGTAGAGACAGACAACAGAACACTGAAGCTTTCTTT.

Here the CDR3 reads CAWSVPLYSTSTDTQYF. In DNA, the CDR3 is TGTGCCTGGAGTGTACCGTTATACTCTACTAGCACAGATACGCAGTATTTT. The chain has TRBV30 and TRBJ2-3; no firm D call. Germline CDR1 and CDR2: GTSNPN and SVGIG (reference sequence). The CDR3 runs to 17 residues. The V end lost 0 bases, the J end lost 0 bases, and 16 bases lay between the germline ends.

There are many counts of this clonotype. The chain links TRBV19 to TRBJ1-2; 7 bases match TRBD1. This CDR3 contains 16 residues. Trimming took 4 bases from V and 6 from J; bases not matched to a gene: 14. Per the germline V gene, CDR1 is LNHDA and CDR2 is SQIVND (reference sequence). CDR3: CASSTEGTATPDGYTF. The CDR3 nucleotides read TGTGCCAGTAGTACCGAGGGGACAGCAACACCTGATGGCTACACCTTC.

Many counts were recorded for this clonotype. J is TRBJ2-1 and V is TRBV29-1; TRBD1 matches at 7 bases. The CDR3 length is 13 residues. V lost 5 bases to trimming and J lost 7 bases; unmatched junction nucleotides: 8. CDR1 is SQVTM, CDR2 ANQGSEA, per germline. The CDR3 region has the DNA TGCAGCGTTCAAAAGACAGGGAAGAATGAGCAGTTCTTC. Protein sequence: CSVQKTGKNEQFF.

Note on this clonotype: This may arise from a read error, as a much more abundant clone is one base away. The chain recombines TRBV19 with TRBJ2-3, with 8 bases aligning to TRBD2. Germline CDR1 is LNHDA and CDR2 is SQIVND (reference sequence). This CDR3 region has 16 residues. Trimming cost V 5 bases and J 6 bases; bases outside gene matches: 13. CDR3 nucleotide sequence: TGTGCCAGTAGTCGGCGGGGACTAGTGGTGGGGGATACGCAGTATTTT. Translated: CASSRRGLVVGDTQYF.

This clonotype has a count of ten or more. The chain combines TRBV25-1 with TRBJ1-4, with D perhaps matching TRBD1 (5 bases). The CDR3 has 16 amino acids. Germline CDR1 MGHDK, CDR2 SYGVNS. V lost 3 bases to trimming and J lost 0 bases, with 11 bases between them. Here the CDR3 reads CASSESQGSTNEKLFF. The CDR3 DNA reads as TGTGCCAGCAGTGAGTCGCAGGGTTCAACTAATGAAAAACTGTTTTTT.

This clonotype was detected ten times or more. The rearrangement uses TRBV9 and TRBJ1-4; 11 bases map to TRBD1. The ends lost 5 bases at V and 7 bases at J; junction bases unmatched: 7. CDR1 is SGDLS, CDR2 YYNGEE, per germline. The CDR3 length is 15 residues. For the CDR3, the DNA is TGTGCCAGCAGACGAGGACAGGGGGCGCGTGAAAAACTGTTTTTT. Protein: CASRRGQGAREKLFF.

Many counts were recorded for this clonotype. The rearrangement joins TRBV14 to TRBJ2-3, with no clear D. The germline V gene has CDR1 SGHDN and CDR2 FVKESK. The CDR3 runs 14 residues. Trimming cost V 4 bases and J 1 base, with 9 bases left between them. CDR3 region: CASSRLGGTDTQYF. CDR3 DNA sequence: TGTGCCAGCAGCCGTCTTGGCGGCACAGATACGCAGTATTTT.

About this clonotype itself: With a much larger clone just one base away, this may be a read error. The chain joins TRBV10-1 to TRBJ2-1, with 8 bases lining up with TRBD2. The germline V gene has CDR1 WNHNN and CDR2 SYGVQD (reference sequence). CDR3 length equals 17 residues. The CDR3 region has the DNA TGCGCCAGCAGTAAAGAGGTCGGGAGGGGCAACTACAATAAGCAGTTCTTC. It specifies CASSKEVGRGNYNKQFF.

The V and J genes are TRBV6-1 and TRBJ1-5, with 9 bases fitting TRBD1. CDR3 size: 15 residues. After removal of 3 bases from V and 5 bases from J, the junction contained 5 bases not matched to a gene. The germline V gene has CDR1 MNHNS and CDR2 SASEGT. This CDR3 reads CASSDPTGGHQPQHF. CDR3 nucleotide sequence: TGTGCCAGCAGTGACCCAACAGGGGGCCATCAGCCCCAGCATTTT.

The gene calls are TRBV19 and TRBJ1-6, with 7 bases fitting TRBD1. This CDR3 is 15 amino acids long. Germline values: CDR1 LNHDA, CDR2 SQIVND (reference sequence). The V and J ends lost 3 bases and 13 bases, in that order; junction bases with no gene match: 12. This chain's CDR3 is CASSIRAGGYRPLHF. The CDR3 DNA reads as TGTGCCAGTAGTATCCGAGCAGGGGGTTATCGTCCCCTCCACTTT. The variable domain in full, with the rest retrieved from reference TRBV19 and TRBJ1-6, is DGGITQSPKYLFRKEGQNVTLSCEQNLNHDAMYWYRQDPGQGLRLIYYSQIVNDFQKGDIAEGYSVSREKKESFPLTVTSAQKNPTAFYLCASSIRAGGYRPLHFGNGTRLTVT.

Comment on this clonotype: A clone one base away is much larger, so this may be a read error. V is TRBV5-1 and J is TRBJ2-5, with 9 positions matching TRBD2. CDR1 SGHRS and CDR2 YFSETQ come from the germline V gene. There are 14 residues in the CDR3. J was trimmed by 8 bases and V by 4 bases; bases with no gene match: 9. The CDR3 spells CASSGGRAGDTQYF. The CDR3 DNA reads as TGCGCCAGCAGCGGCGGGAGGGCGGGAGACACCCAGTACTTC.

In its sample, this clonotype was seen many times. This chain joins TRBV7-6 and TRBJ2-7; D tentatively reads TRBD1 or TRBD2 (5 bases each). V was cut by 4 bases and J by 2 bases, with 12 bases left in between. Germline CDR1 is SGHVS and CDR2 is FNYEAQ. The CDR3 runs to 14 residues. Written as DNA, the CDR3 is TGTGCCAGCAGCTCGCTTGGGGGTACCTACGAGCAGTACTTC. Amino acid sequence: CASSSLGGTYEQYF.

The chain combines TRBV10-3 with TRBJ1-1; D is unresolved. This CDR3 spans 13 amino acids. The germline V gene has CDR1 ENHRY and CDR2 SYGVKD. V was clipped by 8 bases and J by 0 bases, with 10 bases between them. As DNA, the CDR3 is TGTGCCATCCAACGGAACATGAACACTGAAGCTTTCTTT. This translates into CAIQRNMNTEAFF.

There are many counts of this clonotype. The J gene is TRBJ2-6, the V gene TRBV7-2; 8 bases are a match to TRBD2. V was clipped by 4 bases and J by 2 bases; unmatched bases: 7. CDR1 is SGHTA, CDR2 FQGNSA, per germline. This CDR3 contains 17 residues. CDR3 nucleotide sequence: TGTGCCAGCAGCTACCGGGCGGGGGGCACTGGGGCCAACGTCCTGACTTTC. As protein: CASSYRAGGTGANVLTF.

The sample holds one count of this clonotype. The rearrangement links TRBV7-2 to TRBJ1-6, with 7 bases fitting TRBD1. This CDR3 has 14 amino acids. Germline assignment: CDR1 SGHTA and CDR2 FQGNSA. Germline trimming cut 6 bases from V and 9 bases from J; bases unmatched to any gene: 8. The DNA for the CDR3 is TGTGCCAGCAGAGTCGGGACAGCGGCTTCACCCCTCCACTTT. As protein: CASRVGTAASPLHF.

This clonotype appeared many times. V and J are TRBV10-3 and TRBJ2-2; tentative D call: TRBD1 (6 bases). V lost 10 bases to trimming and J lost 3 bases, with 9 bases between them. CDR3 size: 12 residues. CDR1 and CDR2 (germline): ENHRY, SYGVKD. The DNA of the CDR3 is TGTGCCACCCACAGGGACACCGGGGAGCTGTTTTTT. It specifies CATHRDTGELFF.

Of note for this clonotype: A much larger clone sits a single nucleotide away, making a read error possible. The chain joins TRBV6-5 to TRBJ1-2; D gene uncertain. Germline CDR1 MNHEY, CDR2 SVGAGI. V lost 5 bases and J 5 bases, leaving 15 bases between the germline ends. This CDR3 contains 14 residues. CDR3 loop: CASSHPGALYGYTF. The CDR3 DNA sequence: TGTGCCAGCAGTCATCCGGGAGCTCTTTATGGCTACACCTTC.

The sample holds a few counts of this clonotype. A much larger clone is a single base away; this may be a read error. The V gene is TRBV20-1, the J gene TRBJ2-3; TRBD2 is a possible D gene (5 bases). Germline values: CDR1 DFQATT, CDR2 SNEGSKA (reference sequence). The CDR3 is made up of 14 amino acids. V lost 3 bases to trimming and J lost 8 bases, with 18 bases between them. CDR3 residues: CSASGVRSKATQYF. The CDR3 DNA is TGCAGTGCTAGCGGGGTCAGGAGTAAAGCTACGCAGTATTTT.